These T cell receptor beta chains were read from a single sample in a study of blood T cell repertoires in COVID-19. Here immunoSEQ multiplex PCR was the method, and the copy in TCRdb shows in-frame clones only, minus some. The sample has roughly 500,000 clones, more than 85% seen once; the top ten hold 8% to 9.5%. The sequenced material came from PBMCs or T cells enriched from blood (not recorded which). Receptor source: an older woman who had recovered from COVID-19. CDR3s include the opening cysteine and the closing phenylalanine or tryptophan. Size tells how often a clone was seen (once, few, many) or the class of an expanded clone, and some rows leave it out.

clone_size j_call v_call cdr3_aa
NA TRBJ2-1 TRBV5-5 CASSLDVWGGEQFF
NA TRBJ2-1 TRBV5-1 CASKPGQGYNEQFF
NA TRBJ1-2 TRBV5-5 CASSLGQTIYGYTF
few TRBJ2-1 TRBV5-3 CARSLVGGDRSGQFF
NA TRBJ1-1 TRBV11-3 CASSSDRVSEAFF
NA TRBJ2-2 TRBV14 CASSHPLGRGHGELFF
many TRBJ2-1 TRBV5-1 CASSGTGSISNEQFF
NA TRBJ2-2 TRBV2 CASRLDTGELFF
NA TRBJ2-3 TRBV12-5 CASGLGDRGRADTQYF
NA TRBJ1-1 TRBV5-1 CASSLWTGGTEAFF
NA TRBJ1-6 TRBV5-1 CASSPGQPNSPLHF
NA TRBJ1-2 TRBV5-8 CASSRRGSF
once TRBJ1-1 TRBV2 CASHQGQGGTEAFF
NA TRBJ2-6 TRBV27 CASSQGLAGEFSGANVLTF
few TRBJ1-1 TRBV29-1 CSVEGQGGPEAFF
NA TRBJ2-1 TRBV27 CASRIAGGREQFF
NA TRBJ1-3 TRBV13 CASSLVQGSSSGNTIYF
NA TRBJ1-6 TRBV13 CASSLSLNSYNSPLHF
NA TRBJ2-5 TRBV10-1 CASSGGTSGGQETQYF
once TRBJ2-3 TRBV6-5 CATQWGGTQYF
NA TRBJ1-2 TRBV5-1 CASSSGGLTSNYGYTF
NA TRBJ1-4 TRBV2 CASSEGAKLFF
NA TRBJ2-2 TRBV9 CASSTTGRAGTGELFF
NA TRBJ2-5 TRBV23-1 CASNGQRERNVEETQYF
NA TRBJ1-1 TRBV29-1 CSVGPGTGNTEAFF
NA TRBJ1-5 TRBV4-1 CASSQDIRTGGSPQHF
NA TRBJ2-5 TRBV5-1 CASSFNRDSLQETQYF
NA TRBJ2-3 TRBV27 CASSWGLAGAPSTDTQYF
once TRBJ2-3 TRBV18 CASFPDRSGTDTQYF
once TRBJ2-3 TRBV18 CASSPYRGETDTQYF
NA TRBJ1-4 TRBV2 CASKGDRGLELFF
NA TRBJ1-2 TRBV30 CAWAEIQGLYGYTF
NA TRBJ1-1 TRBV5-1 CASGRTVNTEAFF
NA TRBJ1-2 TRBV6-5 CASSPGQGVGYGYTF
NA TRBJ2-4 TRBV19 CASNEGGGPPKNIQYF
NA TRBJ1-1 TRBV6-2/TRBV6-3 CASSSIMAGGTEAFF
NA TRBJ1-3 TRBV12-2 CASRYFLGQGTDTIYF
NA TRBJ2-1 TRBV9 CASSVAQYNEQFF
once TRBJ1-2 TRBV3-1/TRBV3-2 CASSQKVGAVYGYTF
NA TRBJ2-1 TRBV4-1 CASSLDPAGRNEQFF
NA TRBJ1-2 TRBV6-5 CASSFLDTFNYGYTF
NA TRBJ1-1 TRBV9 CASSDVTGRGTEAFF
NA TRBJ1-1 TRBV10-3 CAIQGAGEAFF
NA TRBJ1-1 TRBV27 CASSLYRDSAEAFF
NA TRBJ2-3 TRBV6-5 CASGTPGTDTQYF
NA TRBJ2-5 TRBV6-5 CASSYRSSSETQYF
NA TRBJ1-1 TRBV4-2 CASRRREADTEAFF
NA TRBJ2-2 TRBV11-3 CASSQGQVDTGELFF
NA TRBJ1-2 TRBV6-5 CASSSQTGSDGYTF